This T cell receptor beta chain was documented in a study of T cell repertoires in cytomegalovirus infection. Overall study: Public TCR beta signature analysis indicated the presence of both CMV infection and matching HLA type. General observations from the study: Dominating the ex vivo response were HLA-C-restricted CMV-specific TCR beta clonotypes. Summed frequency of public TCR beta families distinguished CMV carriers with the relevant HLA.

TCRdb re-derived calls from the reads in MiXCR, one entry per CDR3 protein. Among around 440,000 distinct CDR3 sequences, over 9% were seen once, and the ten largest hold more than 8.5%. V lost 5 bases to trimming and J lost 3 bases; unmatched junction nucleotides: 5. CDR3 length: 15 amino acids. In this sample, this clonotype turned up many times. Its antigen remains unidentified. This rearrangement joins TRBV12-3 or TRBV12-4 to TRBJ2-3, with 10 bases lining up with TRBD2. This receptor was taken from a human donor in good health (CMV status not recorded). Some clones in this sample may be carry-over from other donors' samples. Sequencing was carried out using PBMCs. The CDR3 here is CASSPAGGRTDTQYF. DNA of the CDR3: TGTGCCAGCAGTCCAGCGGGAGGGCGGACAGATACGCAGTATTTT.